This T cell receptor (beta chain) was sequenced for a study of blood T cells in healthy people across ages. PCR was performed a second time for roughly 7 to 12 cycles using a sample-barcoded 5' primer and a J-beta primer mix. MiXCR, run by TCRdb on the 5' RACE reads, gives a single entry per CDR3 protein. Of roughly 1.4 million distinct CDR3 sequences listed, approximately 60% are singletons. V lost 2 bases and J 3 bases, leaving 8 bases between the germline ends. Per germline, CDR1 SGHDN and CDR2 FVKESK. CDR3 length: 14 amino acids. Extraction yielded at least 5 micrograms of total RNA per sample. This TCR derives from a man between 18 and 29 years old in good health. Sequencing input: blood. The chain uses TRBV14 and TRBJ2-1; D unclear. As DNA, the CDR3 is TGTGCCAGCAGCCAAAACGGATACTACAATGAGCAGTTCTTC. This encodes CASSQNGYYNEQFF.